The entry that follows covers one TCR beta chain sequence. Its antigen is still unknown. Germline V gene sequence: CDR1 WNHNN, CDR2 SYGVQD (reference sequence). CDR3 length equals 12 residues. The germline V and J ends were trimmed by 3 bases and 4 bases, with 6 bases remaining between them. This sample stems from a study of cytomegalovirus exposure and HLA in healthy donors. Study summary: Early release data held about 85 million unique TCRs from HLA-typed donors.

Study results and caveats: TCR beta chains numbering 164 were designated cytomegalovirus-associated.

The primer mix had 60 Vbeta and 13 Jbeta primers. Generated by immunoSEQ multiplex PCR, the TCRdb table keeps only in-frame clones and is missing some. This table has fewer than 200,000 clones, roughly 85% appearing once. The sequencing sample was made of PBMCs. The clonotype originates from a woman aged 45-60 years in good health and CMV-seropositive. This chain joins TRBV10-1 and TRBJ1-1; D uncertain. The CDR3 DNA reads as TGCGCCAGCAGTGACCGGGTCACTGAAGCTTTCTTT. It translates to CASSDRVTEAFF.